The 20 T cell receptor beta chains below were found in one sample sequenced in a study of blood T cell repertoires in COVID-19. Sequencing was performed with immunoSEQ multiplex PCR; in TCRdb, only in-frame clones are kept and a portion is missing. This table has 150,000 to 200,000 clones, 82% appearing once. Material for sequencing was PBMCs or T cells enriched from blood (not recorded which). The receptors derive from a woman in her sixties with acute COVID-19.

The chain joins TRBV5-4 to TRBJ2-5, with 8 bases lining up with TRBD2. The germline V gene encodes CDR1 SGHNT and CDR2 YYREEE (reference sequence). CDR3 length: 15 amino acids. V was pared by 4 bases and J by 2 bases, with 7 bases of the junction left unmatched. CDR3 in amino acids: CASSPSGGPQETQYF. The CDR3 coding sequence is TGTGCCAGCAGCCCCAGCGGGGGACCTCAAGAGACCCAGTACTTC.

V gene TRBV29-1 combines with J gene TRBJ2-5, with D perhaps matching TRBD1 (5 bases). Germline-derived CDR1 and CDR2 are SQVTM and ANQGSEA. Trimming removed 5 bases at V and 4 bases at J, with 17 bases between. CDR3 length: 14 residues. CDR3: CSVTIGHGGETQYF. In DNA, the CDR3 is TGCAGCGTTACTATAGGACATGGCGGAGAGACCCAGTACTTC.

The rearrangement joins TRBV6-5 to TRBJ2-2, with D perhaps TRBD2 (5 bases). Trimming removed 7 bases from V and 2 bases from J, with 14 bases in between. CDR3 length: 15 residues. The germline CDR1 and CDR2 sequences are MNHEY and SVGAGI. CDR3 sequence: CASKGETSNTGELFF. The CDR3 nucleotides are TGTGCCAGCAAGGGAGAGACTTCAAACACCGGGGAGCTGTTTTTT.

V and J are TRBV10-2 and TRBJ1-3; weak D call: TRBD1 (6 bases). The CDR3 loop spans 15 amino acids. Germline lookup yields CDR1 WSHSY and CDR2 SAAADI. Trimming took 10 bases from V and 4 from J, leaving 20 bases between them. CDR3 coding DNA: TGCGCCACTCTCGGACAGCTAGGCCACGGAAACACCATATATTTT. This codes for CATLGQLGHGNTIYF.

The chain employs TRBV7-2 and TRBJ2-3; TRBD2 might be the D (5 bases). CDR3 length: 14 amino acids. Germline V gene sequence: CDR1 SGHTA, CDR2 FQGNSA. Trimming cost V 3 bases and J 6 bases, with 13 bases left between them. This chain's CDR3 is CASSFRAGPDTQYF. The CDR3 nucleotides read TGTGCCAGCAGCTTTAGGGCGGGTCCGGATACGCAGTATTTT.

This clone was detected only once. The V gene is TRBV19, the J gene TRBJ2-1; D possibly corresponds to TRBD2 (6 bases). Trimming stripped 5 bases from V and 0 bases from J, with 11 bases between. Germline V gene data show CDR1 as LNHDA and CDR2 as SQIVND (reference sequence). The CDR3 totals 15 residues. The CDR3 here is CASSAVGGSYNEQFF. In DNA form, the CDR3 reads TGTGCCAGTAGTGCCGTGGGGGGCTCCTACAATGAGCAGTTCTTC. The full variable domain, in which reference TRBV19 and TRBJ2-1 provide the parts outside the CDR3, is DGGITQSPKYLFRKEGQNVTLSCEQNLNHDAMYWYRQDPGQGLRLIYYSQIVNDFQKGDIAEGYSVSREKKESFPLTVTSAQKNPTAFYLCASSAVGGSYNEQFFGPGTRLTVL.

The V call is TRBV14, the J call TRBJ2-5; maybe TRBD2 (5 bases). V dropped 2 bases and J dropped 5 bases, with 9 bases sitting between them. Germline values: CDR1 SGHDN, CDR2 FVKESK. The CDR3 length is 13 residues. In DNA form, the CDR3 reads TGTGCCAGCAGCCAAAACGGCGGGGAGACCCAGTACTTC. It translates to CASSQNGGETQYF.

This rearrangement joins TRBV6-5 to TRBJ1-2; D gene uncertain. Germline assignment: CDR1 MNHEY and CDR2 SVGAGI. This CDR3 contains 14 residues. Trimming pared 6 bases from V and 2 bases from J, leaving 13 bases between. CDR3 amino acids: CASRFSGPNYGYTF. Written as DNA, the CDR3 is TGTGCCAGCAGGTTCAGTGGTCCCAACTATGGCTACACCTTC.

This clone was seen a handful of times. The V call is TRBV9, the J call TRBJ2-2, with D tentatively TRBD2 (6 bases). Germline lookup yields CDR1 SGDLS and CDR2 YYNGEE. V was pared by 1 base and J by 3 bases, with 10 bases between. The CDR3 has 15 residues. The CDR3 DNA sequence: TGTGCCAGCAGCGTAAATAGCGGATACACCGGGGAGCTGTTTTTT. It codes for CASSVNSGYTGELFF.

The chain has TRBV19 and TRBJ1-1; 7 bases match TRBD1. The CDR3 length is 11 residues. Per the germline V gene, CDR1 is LNHDA and CDR2 is SQIVND (reference sequence). V lost 8 bases, J lost 7 bases, and 4 bases stayed unmatched. CDR3 in amino acids: CASFYRGEAFF. The CDR3 DNA is TGTGCCAGTTTCTACAGGGGTGAAGCTTTCTTT.

The V and J genes are TRBV19 and TRBJ1-5; possible D gene TRBD1, 5 bases. The CDR3 sequence is 14 residues long. Germline V gene lookup returns CDR1 LNHDA and CDR2 SQIVND (reference sequence). V dropped 1 base and J dropped 4 bases, with 8 bases sitting between them. The CDR3 sequence: CASSIGQLNQPQHF. CDR3 in DNA: TGTGCCAGTAGTATAGGACAGTTGAATCAGCCCCAGCATTTT. Full variable domain (remainder filled in from reference TRBV19 and TRBJ1-5): DGGITQSPKYLFRKEGQNVTLSCEQNLNHDAMYWYRQDPGQGLRLIYYSQIVNDFQKGDIAEGYSVSREKKESFPLTVTSAQKNPTAFYLCASSIGQLNQPQHFGDGTRLSIL.

This clone came up a few times. The V and J genes are TRBV10-3 and TRBJ1-5, with D possibly being TRBD1 (5 bases). CDR1 is ENHRY, CDR2 SYGVKD, per germline. The CDR3 runs 16 residues. Trimming took off 0 bases at V and 6 bases at J, with 15 bases between the two ends. The CDR3 DNA reads TGTGCCATCAGTGAGTCCCCAGGGCCACCCCTTCAGCCCCAGCATTTT. This encodes CAISESPGPPLQPQHF.

V usage is TRBV5-1 and J usage is TRBJ2-5; tentatively, D is TRBD1 (6 bases). Trimming removed 4 bases at V and 4 bases at J, with 14 bases between. The CDR3 has 14 amino acids. Germline lookup yields CDR1 SGHRS and CDR2 YFSETQ. CDR3 bases: TGCGCCAGCAGCATTAGTACAGGGAGAGAGACCCAGTACTTC. It is translated as CASSISTGRETQYF.

A few counts support this clone. V gene TRBV6-5 combines with J gene TRBJ1-6; TRBD1 aligns across 7 bases. The CDR3 loop spans 15 amino acids. Germline CDR1 and CDR2: MNHEY and SVGAGI. With 6 bases clipped from V and 10 bases from J, the junction kept 12 bases outside the gene matches. The CDR3 DNA reads as TGTGCCAGCAGGCGACGAGGGGGCAGAGGATCACCCCTCCACTTT. The encoded protein is CASRRRGGRGSPLHF.

This clone came up once. The V gene is TRBV5-1, the J gene TRBJ2-3, with 15 bases lining up with TRBD2. The CDR3 sequence is 15 residues long. CDR1 is SGHRS, CDR2 YFSETQ, per germline. The V gene end was trimmed by 4 bases and the J gene end by 7 bases; junction bases not matched to a gene: 4. CDR3 sequence (DNA): TGCGCCAGCAGCCCCGGGACTAGCGGGGGGCATACGCAGTATTTT. Translation gives CASSPGTSGGHTQYF.

V usage is TRBV28 and J usage is TRBJ2-7, with 8 bases identical to TRBD1. With V trimmed by 5 bases and J by 7 bases, 4 bases remained unmatched. The CDR3 has 12 residues. Germline assignment: CDR1 MDHEN and CDR2 SYDVKM. The CDR3 sequence: CASSQQGGEQYV. The CDR3 nucleotides are TGTGCCAGCAGTCAACAGGGGGGTGAGCAGTACGTC.

V and J are TRBV30 and TRBJ1-5, with 9 bases fitting TRBD1. The CDR3 is 15 residues long. V gave up 2 bases and J gave up 0 bases; unmatched junction bases: 2. Germline-derived CDR1 and CDR2 are GTSNPN and SVGIG (reference sequence). CDR3 DNA: TGTGCCTGGAGTACAGGGGGCTATAGCAATCAGCCCCAGCATTTT. This gives the protein CAWSTGGYSNQPQHF.

The chain joins TRBV3-1 (or the pseudogene TRBV3-2) to TRBJ2-1; TRBD2 matches 10 bases. Germline lookup yields CDR1 LGHDT and CDR2 YNNKEL (reference sequence). The J segment lost 7 bases and the V segment lost 3 bases, leaving 6 bases of the junction unmatched. This CDR3 comprises 15 residues. CDR3 loop: CASSHPAGGPNEQFF. For the CDR3, the DNA is TGTGCCAGCAGCCATCCAGCGGGAGGGCCGAATGAGCAGTTCTTC.

The chain joins TRBV19 to TRBJ2-2; unclear D gene. This CDR3 contains 13 residues. The V end lost 6 bases, the J end lost 1 base, and 6 bases lay between the germline ends. From germline, CDR1 is LNHDA and CDR2 SQIVND (reference sequence). CDR3 sequence reads: CASSYLNTGELFF. The CDR3 DNA sequence: TGTGCCAGTAGCTATCTGAACACCGGGGAGCTGTTTTTT.

The chain links TRBV24-1 to TRBJ1-1, with D possibly TRBD1 on 6 matching bases. Germline CDR1 and CDR2: KGHDR and SFDVKD. There are 12 residues in the CDR3. V lost 1 base, J lost 11 bases, and 10 bases lay in between. For the CDR3, the DNA is TGTGCCACCAGTGATTTTGGGGGCACGGCTTTCTTT. This codes for CATSDFGGTAFF.